This T cell receptor (beta chain) is from a study of tumor-infiltrating lymphocytes in primary liver carcinoma. In the study overall: Tumor stage was T1-T3 N0M0, and tumor size was 4.2 to 10 cm across.

This CDR3 comprises 14 residues. Trimming cost V 2 bases and J 7 bases; bases outside gene matches: 5. CDR1 SGHDT and CDR2 YYEEEE come from the germline V gene. Overall study results and limits: Tumor-blood pairs (like tumor-adjacent pairs) overlapped less than tumor region pairs did.

Both blood RNA, taken from unsorted whole blood, and germline DNA were extracted. Roughly 4 milliliters of peripheral blood were collected before surgery. The authors made TCR beta cDNA from approximately 500 ng total RNA with a constant-region primer. Three nested multiplex PCR rounds, a slightly modified ARM-PCR, produced the libraries for TCR beta. Use of TRBV1-TRBV30 forward primers with a C-beta reverse primer characterized the first two PCR rounds, which lasted around 9 cycles each. TCRdb re-analysed the multiplex PCR reads in MiXCR, keeping a single row per CDR3 protein. This table has 300,000 to 400,000 distinct CDR3 sequences, less than 75% appearing once. As for this clonotype: Its antigen is as yet unknown.

The sequence came from a middle-aged man with primary liver carcinoma and hepatitis B virus infection. The chain is built from TRBV5-6 and TRBJ2-5; the match to TRBD2 covers 10 bases. Sequencing used peripheral blood. CDR3 DNA: TGTGCCAGCAGCTTAGCGGGAGGGCCGGGGACCCAGTACTTC. It yields the protein CASSLAGGPGTQYF.